The 18 T cell receptor beta chains presented below share a single source sample, sequenced in a study of beta chain features in type 1 diabetes. The study, taken as a whole, reports: The study found moderately but significantly shorter TCRB CDR3s in all four CD4+ subsets of Type 1 diabetes patients.

Reverse transcription of all isolated RNA meant that expressed TCRB transcripts were sequenced. Only in-frame clones appear in the TCRdb table, and some are missing; sequencing was by immunoSEQ multiplex PCR. The sample lists some 280,000 clones; 13% to 15% were seen once. No antigens are known for them. The material sequenced was naive CD4+ T cells from blood. The receptors come from a man between 25 and 39 years old with type 1 diabetes.

The rearrangement links TRBV7-2 to TRBJ2-3, with a tentative D call TRBD2 (5 bases). This CDR3 contains 14 residues. The V end lost 1 base, the J end lost 0 bases, and 5 bases lay between the germline ends. The germline V gene encodes CDR1 SGHTA and CDR2 FQGNSA. DNA for the CDR3: TGTGCCAGCAGCTTAGAGCGGAGCACAGATACGCAGTATTTT. It encodes CASSLERSTDTQYF. Full variable domain (rest looked up from reference TRBV7-2 and TRBJ2-3): GAGVSQSPSNKVTEKGKDVELRCDPISGHTALYWYRQSLGQGLEFLIYFQGNSAPDKSGLPSDRFSAERTGGSVSTLTIQRTQQEDSAVYLCASSLERSTDTQYFGPGTRLTVL.

This clone was detected a few times. The V and J genes are TRBV20-1 and TRBJ2-7; possible D gene TRBD2, 6 bases. Trimming removed 6 bases at V and 4 bases at J, with 10 bases between. This CDR3 is 11 amino acids long. Per germline, CDR1 DFQATT and CDR2 SNEGSKA (reference sequence). The CDR3 DNA reads as TGCAGTGCCAAGACTAGATACGAGCAGTACTTC. It is translated as CSAKTRYEQYF.

V usage is TRBV13 and J usage is TRBJ2-1; 12 nucleotides line up with TRBD2. Losses at the gene ends were 4 bases for V and 0 bases for J; bases not matched to a gene: 1. The CDR3 is 16 amino acids. Germline V gives CDR1 PRHDT, CDR2 FYEKMQ (reference sequence). The CDR3 region is CASSSSGRGSYNEQFF. The CDR3 coding sequence is TGTGCCAGCAGCTCTAGCGGGAGGGGCTCCTACAATGAGCAGTTCTTC. Filled out from reference TRBV13 and TRBJ2-1, the complete variable domain reads AAGVIQSPRHLIKEKRETATLKCYPIPRHDTVYWYQQGPGQDPQFLISFYEKMQSDKGSIPDRFSAQQFSDYHSELNMSSLELGDSALYFCASSSSGRGSYNEQFFGPGTRLTVL.

This clone has only a few counts. V and J are TRBV6-1 and TRBJ2-7, with 7 nucleotides matching TRBD1. This CDR3 has 14 residues. CDR1 is MNHNS, CDR2 SASEGT, per germline. V was clipped by 4 bases and J by 1 base; unmatched bases: 4. CDR3 amino acids: CASSVPGQSYEQYF. CDR3 DNA: TGTGCCAGCAGTGTACCGGGACAGTCCTACGAGCAGTACTTC.

V usage is TRBV10-3 and J usage is TRBJ2-7; unclear D gene. The V and J ends lost 3 bases and 7 bases respectively, with 10 bases between them. CDR1 and CDR2 (germline): ENHRY, SYGVKD. The CDR3 spans 12 residues. This CDR3 reads CAISDGPREQYF. The CDR3 DNA reads as TGTGCCATCAGTGATGGCCCTAGAGAGCAGTACTTC.

This clone came up a few times. This chain links TRBV18 with TRBJ2-1; TRBD2 matches at 8 bases. The trim removed 3 bases at V and 8 bases at J, leaving 6 bases unmatched. Germline loops: CDR1 KGHSH, CDR2 LQKENI. CDR3 length: 14 residues. CDR3 DNA sequence: TGTGCCAGCTCACCCGGGACTAGTAGCGATGAGCAGTTCTTC. Translation: CASSPGTSSDEQFF. Full variable domain (rest looked up from reference TRBV18 and TRBJ2-1): NAGVMQNPRHLVRRRGQEARLRCSPMKGHSHVYWYRQLPEEGLKFMVYLQKENIIDESGMPKERFSAEFPKEGPSILRIQQVVRGDSAAYFCASSPGTSSDEQFFGPGTRLTVL.

This clone has more than one count but fewer than ten. This sequence joins TRBV5-1 and TRBJ2-1, with 7 bases fitting TRBD1. The CDR3 totals 14 residues. The germline V gene encodes CDR1 SGHRS and CDR2 YFSETQ. V trimming: 5 bases; J trimming: 3 bases; junction bases outside the gene matches: 5. CDR3 amino acids: CASRLGGVYNEQFF. Written as DNA, the CDR3 is TGCGCCAGCAGGCTAGGGGGCGTCTACAATGAGCAGTTCTTC.

As concerns this clone: Other DNA sequences in this sample translate to the same CDR3. The chain couples TRBV5-6 to TRBJ2-3; no clear D. This CDR3 region has 14 residues. CDR1 is SGHDT and CDR2 is YYEEEE in the germline V gene. Trimming cost V 0 bases and J 0 bases, with 5 bases left between them. The CDR3 DNA reads as TGTGCCAGCAGCTTGGCCGGGAGCACAGATACGCAGTATTTT. Protein: CASSLAGSTDTQYF.

This clone turned up a few times. CDR3 region: CASSSQGEANYGYTF. Here the CDR3 DNA reads TGTGCCAGCTCCTCACAGGGGGAGGCTAACTATGGCTACACCTTC. The rearrangement links TRBV28 to TRBJ1-2, with 8 bases fitting TRBD1. In germline, CDR1 is MDHEN, CDR2 SYDVKM. This CDR3 comprises 15 residues. The V gene end was trimmed by 8 bases and the J gene end by 0 bases; junction bases not matched to a gene: 8.

The rearrangement uses TRBV2 and TRBJ2-5, with 8 bases identical to TRBD1. V was pared by 9 bases and J by 5 bases, with 5 bases of the junction left unmatched. The germline V gene has CDR1 SNHLY and CDR2 FYNNEI. The CDR3 loop spans 12 amino acids. CDR3 DNA: TGTGCCAGTAGCAGGGGGCCGGAGACCCAGTACTTC. Residues: CASSRGPETQYF.

The rearrangement links TRBV10-3 to TRBJ2-3, with 9 bases matching TRBD1. Germline CDR1 reads ENHRY; CDR2 reads SYGVKD. J was trimmed by 3 bases and V by 2 bases; bases with no gene match: 6. The CDR3 has 16 residues. The DNA for the CDR3 is TGTGCCATCAGTGAGACCCGGACAGGGGTGACAGATACGCAGTATTTT. It codes for CAISETRTGVTDTQYF.

The chain joins TRBV2 to TRBJ2-3, with 12 nucleotides matching TRBD1. The CDR3 is made up of 15 amino acids. The ends lost 6 bases at V and 2 bases at J; junction bases unmatched: 3. Germline values: CDR1 SNHLY, CDR2 FYNNEI. The CDR3 nucleotides read TGTGCCAGCAGGCCGGGACAGGGGGCCACAGATACGCAGTATTTT. Its protein is CASRPGQGATDTQYF.

The chain's CDR3 is CASRLRTGDYGYTF. The CDR3 DNA follows: TGTGCCAGCAGATTAAGGACAGGGGACTATGGCTACACCTTC. The gene calls are TRBV6-6 and TRBJ1-2, with 9 bases fitting TRBD1. The germline CDR1 and CDR2 sequences are MNHNY and SVGAGI (reference sequence). V dropped 6 bases and J dropped 3; count of bases not matched to a gene: 5. The CDR3 extends over 14 amino acids.

V is TRBV7-3 and J is TRBJ2-2; TRBD1 matches at 8 bases. With V trimmed by 2 bases and J by 6 bases, 8 bases remained unmatched. The V gene's germline CDR1 is SGHTA and CDR2 FQGTGA. The CDR3 runs to 16 residues. CDR3 bases: TGTGCCAGCAGCTTACTGGGACAGGCGGGCGCCGGGGAGCTGTTTTTT. This encodes CASSLLGQAGAGELFF.

This clone appeared a few times. The V and J genes are TRBV11-2 and TRBJ2-2, with D possibly being TRBD1 (5 bases). Trimming took 6 bases from V and 2 from J, leaving 13 bases between them. The germline CDR1 and CDR2 sequences are SGHAT and FQNNGV. The CDR3 covers 15 residues. CDR3 residues: CASSNLRTNTGELFF. DNA of the CDR3: TGTGCCAGCAGTAATCTCCGGACAAACACCGGGGAGCTGTTTTTT. The whole variable domain, filled in from reference TRBV11-2 and TRBJ2-2, reads EAGVAQSPRYKIIEKRQSVAFWCNPISGHATLYWYQQILGQGPKLLIQFQNNGVVDDSQLPKDRFSAERLKGVDSTLKIQPAKLEDSAVYLCASSNLRTNTGELFFGEGSRLTVL.

This clone was picked up a small number of times. Other DNA sequences in the same sample also yield this CDR3. The V and J genes are TRBV5-1 and TRBJ2-1, with a possible D match to TRBD2 (6 bases). Germline-derived CDR1 and CDR2 are SGHRS and YFSETQ. CDR3 length equals 13 residues. Deletions cut 2 bases from V and 6 bases from J, with 9 bases between. CDR3 sequence reads: CASSFGTGNEQFF. The CDR3 coding sequence is TGCGCCAGCAGCTTCGGGACTGGCAATGAGCAGTTCTTC.

This clone has a handful of counts. This chain links TRBV2 with TRBJ1-4, with 7 bases lining up with TRBD1. The CDR3 consists of 14 residues. Germline assignment: CDR1 SNHLY and CDR2 FYNNEI. Trimming cost V 6 bases and J 5 bases; bases outside gene matches: 6. CDR3 protein: CASRVRDSNEKLFF. In nucleotides, the CDR3 is TGTGCCAGCAGAGTCCGGGACAGCAATGAAAAACTGTTTTTT.

A few counts support this clone. The chain employs TRBV27 and TRBJ1-2; D perhaps matches TRBD1 (6 bases). The CDR3 is made up of 15 amino acids. The germline V gene encodes CDR1 MNHEY and CDR2 SMNVEV (reference sequence). Trimming pared 5 bases from V and 3 bases from J, leaving 16 bases between. The CDR3 DNA is TGTGCCAGCAGTCCAAGGACAGCTTCCTACTATGGCTACACCTTC. This gives the protein CASSPRTASYYGYTF.